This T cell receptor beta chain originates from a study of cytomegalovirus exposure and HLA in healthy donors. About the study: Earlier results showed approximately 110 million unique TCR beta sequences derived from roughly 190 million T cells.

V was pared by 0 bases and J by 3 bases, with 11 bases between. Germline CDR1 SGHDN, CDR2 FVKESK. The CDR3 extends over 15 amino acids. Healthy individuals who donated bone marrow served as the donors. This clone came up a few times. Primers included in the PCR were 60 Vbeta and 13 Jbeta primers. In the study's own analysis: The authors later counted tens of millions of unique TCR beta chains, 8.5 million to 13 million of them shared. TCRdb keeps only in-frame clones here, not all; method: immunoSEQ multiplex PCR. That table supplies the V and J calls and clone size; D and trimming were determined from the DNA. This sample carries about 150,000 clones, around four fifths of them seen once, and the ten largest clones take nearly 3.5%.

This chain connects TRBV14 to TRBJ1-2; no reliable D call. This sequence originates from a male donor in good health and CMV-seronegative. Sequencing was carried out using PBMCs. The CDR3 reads CASSQDERADYGYTF. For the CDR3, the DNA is TGTGCCAGCAGCCAAGATGAGAGGGCCGACTATGGCTACACCTTC.